Listed below are T cell receptor beta chains from one sample, sequenced in a study of T cells in Graves' hyperthyroidism and ophthalmopathy. MiXCR was run by TCRdb on the multiplex PCR reads, yielding one entry per CDR3 protein. The repertoire includes 750,000 to 950,000 distinct CDR3 sequences, around 39% of them detected once, and 7.5% to 9.5% sits in the top ten. Sequenced material: blood. These receptors were collected from a man in his late teens or twenties with Graves' hyperthyroidism. The CDR3 runs from the conserved cysteine through the conserved F or W. A D gene is named only where the DNA matches it firmly. Expanded clones get a size class; other rows say once, few or many, or leave the size out.

-,TRBJ1-3,few,TRBV11-2,CASSFGRGNTIYF,TGTGCCAGCAGCTTCGGGCGTGGAAACACCATATATTTT
-,TRBJ2-5,few,TRBV11-2,CASSETPVETQYF,TGTGCCAGCAGCGAAACCCCAGTAGAGACCCAGTACTTC
-,TRBJ2-7,many,TRBV29-1,CSVSQAYPSYEQYF,TGCAGCGTTTCACAGGCTTACCCCTCCTACGAGCAGTACTTC
TRBD2,TRBJ2-7,few,TRBV20-1,CSAGREGKITYEQYF,TGCAGTGCTGGGAGGGAGGGGAAGATTACCTACGAGCAGTACTTC
-,TRBJ1-2,-,TRBV12-3/TRBV12-4,CASSFGQGAKGYTF,TGTGCCAGCAGTTTCGGGCAAGGGGCAAAGGGCTACACCTTC
TRBD2,TRBJ2-7,-,TRBV29-1,CSVRSGIDEQYF,TGCAGCGTTAGAAGCGGGATCGACGAGCAGTACTTC
-,TRBJ1-1,-,TRBV24-1,CATSDLRAVVFSTEAFF,TGTGCCACCAGTGATCTCCGGGCAGTTGTTTTTTCCACTGAAGCTTTCTTT
-,TRBJ2-2,-,TRBV25-1,CASKGSDSNTGELFF,TGTGCCAGCAAGGGTTCTGACAGTAACACCGGGGAGCTGTTTTTT
-,TRBJ1-6,few,TRBV12-3/TRBV12-4,CASSLPSINNSPLHF,TGTGCCAGCAGTTTACCCTCCATCAATAATTCACCCCTCCACTTT
TRBD1,TRBJ1-2,-,TRBV3-1,CASSQGTGPLGYTF,TGTGCCAGCAGCCAAGGGACAGGGCCTCTTGGCTACACCTTC
TRBD1,TRBJ1-4,-,TRBV20-1,CSARETGGFEKLFF,TGCAGTGCTAGAGAGACAGGGGGGTTTGAAAAACTGTTTTTT
-,TRBJ1-3,-,TRBV5-4,CASSLDRDEGNTIYF,TGTGCCAGCAGCTTGGACAGGGATGAAGGAAACACCATATATTTT
TRBD1,TRBJ2-7,many,TRBV11-3,CAIPWGTDRYEQYF,TGTGCCATCCCTTGGGGGACAGACCGATACGAGCAGTACTTC
TRBD1,TRBJ2-2,-,TRBV10-3,CAISDSDRGEYGELFF,TGTGCCATCAGTGACTCGGACAGGGGGGAGTACGGGGAGCTGTTTTTT
-,TRBJ1-3,few,TRBV7-2,CASSQDQGTGNTIYF,TGTGCCAGCAGCCAAGATCAGGGGACTGGAAACACCATATATTTT
TRBD1,TRBJ1-1,-,TRBV12-3/TRBV12-4,CASSFVQGAYEAFF,TGTGCCAGCAGTTTCGTCCAGGGGGCATATGAAGCTTTCTTT
-,TRBJ1-3,-,TRBV7-9,CASSQEPFSSSGNTIYF,TGCGCCAGCAGCCAAGAGCCGTTTTCATCCTCTGGAAACACCATATATTTT
TRBD2,TRBJ2-7,many,TRBV19,CASSLAGTTYEQYF,TGTGCCAGTAGTTTGGCAGGGACTACCTACGAGCAGTACTTC